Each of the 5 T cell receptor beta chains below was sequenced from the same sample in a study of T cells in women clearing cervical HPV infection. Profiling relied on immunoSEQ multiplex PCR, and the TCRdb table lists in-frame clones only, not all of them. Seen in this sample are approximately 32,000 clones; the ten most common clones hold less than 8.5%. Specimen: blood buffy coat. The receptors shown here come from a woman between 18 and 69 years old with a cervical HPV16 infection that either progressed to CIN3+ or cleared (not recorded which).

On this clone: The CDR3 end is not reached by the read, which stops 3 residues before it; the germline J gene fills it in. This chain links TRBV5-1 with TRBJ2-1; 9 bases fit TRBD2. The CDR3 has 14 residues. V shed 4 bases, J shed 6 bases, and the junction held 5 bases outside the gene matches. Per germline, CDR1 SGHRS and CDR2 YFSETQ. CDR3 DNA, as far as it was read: TGCGCCAGCAGCGGCGGGGGGGCAGGCAATGAG. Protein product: CASSGGGAGNE. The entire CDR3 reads CASSGGGAGNEQFF.

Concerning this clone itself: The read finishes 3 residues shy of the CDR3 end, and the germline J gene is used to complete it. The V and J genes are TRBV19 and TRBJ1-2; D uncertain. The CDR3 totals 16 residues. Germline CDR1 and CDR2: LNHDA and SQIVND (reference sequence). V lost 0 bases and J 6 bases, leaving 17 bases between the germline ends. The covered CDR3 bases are TGTGCCAGTAGTATAGAAGGTCAGCGTGCCCCCGATGGC. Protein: CASSIEGQRAPDG. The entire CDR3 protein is CASSIEGQRAPDGYTF.

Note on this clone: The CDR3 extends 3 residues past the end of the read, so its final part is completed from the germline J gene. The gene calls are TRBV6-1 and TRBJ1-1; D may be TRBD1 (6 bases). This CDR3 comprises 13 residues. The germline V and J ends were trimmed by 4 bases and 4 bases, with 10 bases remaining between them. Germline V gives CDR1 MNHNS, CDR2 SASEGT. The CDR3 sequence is CASSVGHRTEAFF. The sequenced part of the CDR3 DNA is TGTGCCAGCAGTGTGGGACATCGCACTGAA.

CDR3 DNA, as far as it was read: TGTGCCAGTAGTATGTCAGGGGGCGGTTTCAGCGGG. The encoded protein is CASSMSGGGFSG. The complete CDR3 sequence is CASSMSGGGFSGYTF. The chain employs TRBV19 and TRBJ1-2; 8 positions agree with TRBD1. The observed sequence ends 3 residues before the CDR3 terminus, with the missing tail filled in from the germline J gene. Germline CDR1 LNHDA, CDR2 SQIVND (reference sequence). This CDR3 is 15 amino acids long.

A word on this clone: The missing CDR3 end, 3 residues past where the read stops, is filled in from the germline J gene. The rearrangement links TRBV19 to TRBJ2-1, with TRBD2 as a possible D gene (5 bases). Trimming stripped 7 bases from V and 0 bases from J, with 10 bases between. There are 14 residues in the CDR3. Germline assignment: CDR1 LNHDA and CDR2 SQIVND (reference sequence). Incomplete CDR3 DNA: TGTGCCAGTATGACGGGGAGCTCCTACAATGAG. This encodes CASMTGSSYNE. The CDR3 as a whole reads CASMTGSSYNEQFF.